The 26 T cell receptor beta chains below were found in one sample sequenced in a study of blood T cell repertoires in COVID-19. TCRdb's table, derived via immunoSEQ multiplex PCR, lists solely in-frame clones and lacks some. The data show about 140,000 clones, 84% seen once. Sequences were obtained from peripheral blood. The receptors were gathered from a man aged 55 to 69 with active or convalescent COVID-19.

This chain uses TRBV18 with TRBJ1-2; no reliable D call. V was cut by 3 bases and J by 6 bases, with 11 bases left in between. The CDR3 extends over 13 amino acids. Germline V gene sequence: CDR1 KGHSH, CDR2 LQKENI. The CDR3 coding sequence is TGTGCCAGCTCACCCGAACTCGGGGATGGCTACACCTTC. Its translation: CASSPELGDGYTF.

This chain uses TRBV6-2 or TRBV6-3 with TRBJ2-7, with a weak D call TRBD1 (5 bases). V was clipped by 0 bases and J by 5 bases, with 11 bases between them. Germline V gives CDR1 MNHEY, CDR2 SVGEGT. The CDR3 is 14 amino acids. CDR3 sequence (DNA): TGTGCCAGCAGTTACTCACAGGTATCGGACGAGCAGTACGTC. It codes for CASSYSQVSDEQYV.

The V and J genes are TRBV11-3 and TRBJ2-2; the match to TRBD2 covers 12 bases. Germline lookup yields CDR1 SGHNT and CDR2 YENEEA. The CDR3 length is 19 residues. V dropped 4 bases and J dropped 6; count of bases not matched to a gene: 15. The CDR3 nucleotides are TGTGCCAGCAGCTCGCCATTCAGACTAGCGGGAGTAGCCTCCGGGGAGCTGTTTTTT. This gives the protein CASSSPFRLAGVASGELFF.

The rearrangement links TRBV7-2 to TRBJ2-3; 8 positions agree with TRBD1. V shed 5 bases, J shed 2 bases, and the junction held 6 bases outside the gene matches. The CDR3 has 15 amino acids. Germline V CDR1 and CDR2: SGHTA, FQGNSA. CDR3 sequence: CASSARTGNTDTQYF. CDR3 DNA: TGTGCCAGCAGCGCGAGGACAGGGAACACAGATACGCAGTATTTT.

The V gene is TRBV18, the J gene TRBJ1-1, with unresolved D. V lost 0 bases, J lost 0 bases, and 17 bases lay in between. The CDR3 covers 18 residues. From germline, CDR1 is KGHSH and CDR2 LQKENI. CDR3 in DNA: TGTGCCAGCTCACCACCTGCGAAACAGTTTAACATGAACACTGAAGCTTTCTTT. This sequence encodes CASSPPAKQFNMNTEAFF.

The CDR3 DNA follows: TGTGCCAGCAGGCTCAGGGGGAACACTGAAGCTTTCTTT. The encoded protein is CASRLRGNTEAFF. The rearrangement uses TRBV7-8 and TRBJ1-1, with TRBD1 as a possible D gene (6 bases). The CDR3 runs to 13 residues. Germline V gene data show CDR1 as SGHVS and CDR2 as FQNEAQ. Trimming left V 6 bases short and J 1 base short, with 9 bases between.

This chain uses TRBV27 with TRBJ1-1; TRBD1 is a possible D gene (5 bases). V gave up 3 bases and J gave up 4 bases, with 9 bases separating them. CDR1 is MNHEY, CDR2 SMNVEV, per germline (reference sequence). This CDR3 spans 13 amino acids. CDR3 nucleotides: TGTGCCAGCAGTTTGGAGGGGAGCACTGAAGCTTTCTTT. Translated, it gives CASSLEGSTEAFF.

This chain links TRBV2 with TRBJ1-2; a possible D gene is TRBD1 (6 bases). Germline V lookup: CDR1 SNHLY, CDR2 FYNNEI. The V gene lost 1 base and the J gene lost 8 bases, with 11 bases spanning the gap. CDR3 size: 13 residues. The CDR3 region is CASSEVLGGGYTF. The CDR3 DNA follows: TGTGCCAGCAGTGAAGTGTTAGGGGGAGGCTACACCTTC.

This sequence joins TRBV5-4 and TRBJ1-5; D gene ambiguous. Germline loops: CDR1 SGHNT, CDR2 YYREEE (reference sequence). Trimming took off 0 bases at V and 10 bases at J, with 11 bases between the two ends. This CDR3 comprises 13 residues. The CDR3 coding sequence is TGTGCCAGCAGCTTGGATCGCGAGGGACCCCAGCATTTT. Translated: CASSLDREGPQHF.

This clone was observed many times. The V and J genes are TRBV2 and TRBJ1-5, with 7 bases matching TRBD1. The V gene's germline CDR1 is SNHLY and CDR2 FYNNEI. V gave up 6 bases and J gave up 9 bases; unmatched junction bases: 11. This CDR3 contains 14 residues. The CDR3 reads CASRETGAWGPQHF. The CDR3 DNA reads as TGTGCCAGCAGGGAAACAGGGGCCTGGGGGCCCCAGCATTTT.

The chain links TRBV12-3 or TRBV12-4 to TRBJ1-4, with D maybe TRBD1 (5 bases). V was shortened by 3 bases and J by 8 bases, with 10 bases between the two germline ends. The CDR3 totals 13 residues. The CDR3 DNA reads as TGTGCCAGCAGTTTTTCAGGGAACGAAAAACTGTTTTTT. It specifies CASSFSGNEKLFF.

The genes are TRBV7-8 and TRBJ2-3; 9 bases agree with TRBD2. The germline CDR1 and CDR2 sequences are SGHVS and FQNEAQ. Trimming at V came to 5 bases and at J to 3 bases, leaving 9 bases not matched to a gene. CDR3 length: 16 amino acids. CDR3 loop: CASSPLSGSGTDTQYF. The CDR3 DNA is TGTGCCAGCAGCCCCCTTAGCGGGAGTGGTACAGATACGCAGTATTTT.

This clone was detected only once. The chain employs TRBV10-2 and TRBJ1-1, with a possible D match to TRBD1 (5 bases). Trimming took off 10 bases at V and 4 bases at J, with 22 bases between the two ends. This CDR3 contains 15 residues. Germline loops: CDR1 WSHSY, CDR2 SAAADI. The CDR3 sequence: CAISDTGNPLTEAFF. The CDR3, as DNA: TGCGCCATCAGCGATACAGGTAATCCCCTCACTGAAGCTTTCTTT.

The J gene is TRBJ2-1, the V gene TRBV7-8, with D perhaps TRBD2 (6 bases). Trimming cost V 4 bases and J 1 base, with 14 bases left between them. Germline loops: CDR1 SGHVS, CDR2 FQNEAQ. The length of the CDR3 is 16 residues. The CDR3 sequence: CASSSSGTGSYNEQFF. The DNA for the CDR3 is TGTGCCAGCAGCTCCTCCGGGACTGGGTCCTACAATGAGCAGTTCTTC.

The chain couples TRBV27 to TRBJ1-6; D is possibly TRBD1 (6 bases). The ends were cut back, 1 base at V and 7 bases at J, with 8 bases in the middle. The CDR3 contains 14 residues. Germline lookup yields CDR1 MNHEY and CDR2 SMNVEV (reference sequence). This CDR3 reads CASSLLDRNSPLHF. The CDR3 nucleotides read TGTGCCAGCAGTTTATTAGACAGGAATTCACCCCTCCACTTT.

The gene calls are TRBV6-1 and TRBJ1-2; 9 positions match TRBD1. The CDR3 extends over 15 amino acids. J was trimmed by 4 bases and V by 0 bases; bases with no gene match: 3. Germline CDR1 reads MNHNS; CDR2 reads SASEGT. The CDR3, as DNA: TGTGCCAGCAGTGAAGCAGGGACAGGGAGCTATGGCTACACCTTC. Amino acid sequence: CASSEAGTGSYGYTF.

This clone was observed a single time. This chain links TRBV2 with TRBJ2-3, with a possible D match to TRBD1 (7 bases). Germline loops: CDR1 SNHLY, CDR2 FYNNEI. This CDR3 has 15 amino acids. With 7 bases removed from V and 0 bases from J, the gap between germline ends came to 14 bases. DNA of the CDR3: TGTGCCAGCAAAGGAGGGACAGCCAGCACAGATACGCAGTATTTT. Amino acid sequence: CASKGGTASTDTQYF.

The chain combines TRBV11-2 with TRBJ1-2; TRBD1 is a possible D gene (5 bases). V lost 2 bases, J lost 8 bases, and 9 bases lay in between. The CDR3 is 12 amino acids. The germline V gene encodes CDR1 SGHAT and CDR2 FQNNGV. CDR3 bases: TGTGCCAGCAGCTTACTCAGGGCGGGCTACACCTTC. Translating it yields CASSLLRAGYTF.

The chain combines TRBV27 with TRBJ2-1; D not resolved. Germline V CDR1 and CDR2: MNHEY, SMNVEV (reference sequence). This CDR3 has 12 amino acids. V was cut by 8 bases and J by 6 bases, with 11 bases left in between. The CDR3, as DNA: TGTGCCAGCTCCCCGGTTGGCAATGAGCAGTTCTTC. Translated, it gives CASSPVGNEQFF.

The chain's CDR3 is CASSPPGQGWETQYF. The DNA of the CDR3 is TGTGCCAGTAGTCCACCCGGACAGGGTTGGGAGACCCAGTACTTC. The genes are TRBV19 and TRBJ2-5, with 8 bases matching TRBD1. V lost 5 bases, J lost 5 bases, and 10 bases stayed unmatched. The germline V gene encodes CDR1 LNHDA and CDR2 SQIVND (reference sequence). The CDR3 consists of 15 residues.

The chain links TRBV7-8 to TRBJ1-5; D call uncertain. V dropped 5 bases and J dropped 0 bases, with 14 bases sitting between them. Germline V gives CDR1 SGHVS, CDR2 FQNEAQ. The CDR3 spans 16 residues. The CDR3 DNA reads TGTGCCAGCAGCCCCAGTACAGTCTATAGCAATCAGCCCCAGCATTTT. This codes for CASSPSTVYSNQPQHF.

This rearrangement joins TRBV5-4 to TRBJ1-3; no firm D call. Trimming removed 0 bases from V and 0 bases from J, with 16 bases in between. CDR3 length: 18 residues. CDR1 and CDR2 from the germline V gene are SGHNT and YYREEE (reference sequence). In DNA, the CDR3 is TGTGCCAGCAGCTTGGCCGGGAGGGCCAAAAGCTCTGGAAACACCATATATTTT. Amino acids: CASSLAGRAKSSGNTIYF.

This chain links TRBV19 with TRBJ1-1, with a weak D call TRBD1 (5 bases). The CDR3 sequence is 13 residues long. CDR1 and CDR2 (germline): LNHDA, SQIVND (reference sequence). Trimming shortened V by 10 bases and J by 1 base, and 13 bases separated the two germline ends. In DNA, the CDR3 is TGTGCCACCCGGGGGGTTGGGAACACTGAAGCTTTCTTT. Translation gives CATRGVGNTEAFF.

The chain combines TRBV6-2 or TRBV6-3 with TRBJ2-3; 8 bases match TRBD1. The CDR3 runs 19 residues. The V gene's germline CDR1 is MNHEY and CDR2 SVGEGT. The V gene end was trimmed by 5 bases and the J gene end by 4 bases; junction bases not matched to a gene: 20. The DNA for the CDR3 is TGTGCCAGCAGTCCCATTGCCCCTTGGACAGGGTACGATGCAGATACGCAGTATTTT. This gives the protein CASSPIAPWTGYDADTQYF.

The rearrangement links TRBV13 to TRBJ2-1; 8 nucleotides align to TRBD1. Germline V gene sequence: CDR1 PRHDT, CDR2 FYEKMQ (reference sequence). With V trimmed by 4 bases and J by 7 bases, 12 bases remained unmatched. The CDR3 length is 16 residues. The CDR3 is CASSSYQQGVGNEQFF. CDR3 nucleotides: TGTGCCAGCAGCTCCTACCAACAGGGGGTGGGGAATGAGCAGTTCTTC. The full variable domain, rest sourced from reference TRBV13 and TRBJ2-1, is AAGVIQSPRHLIKEKRETATLKCYPIPRHDTVYWYQQGPGQDPQFLISFYEKMQSDKGSIPDRFSAQQFSDYHSELNMSSLELGDSALYFCASSSYQQGVGNEQFFGPGTRLTVL.

The chain joins TRBV2 to TRBJ2-3; 9 positions match TRBD2. The CDR3 is 16 amino acids. CDR1 and CDR2 (germline): SNHLY, FYNNEI. Trimming at V came to 6 bases and at J to 0 bases, leaving 7 bases not matched to a gene. CDR3 DNA sequence: TGTGCCAGCAGAAGAGGGACTAGCCAAAGCACAGATACGCAGTATTTT. Its protein product is CASRRGTSQSTDTQYF.